These T cell receptor beta chains were read from a single sample in a study of shared clonotypes between healthy human individuals. Generated by immunoSEQ multiplex PCR, the TCRdb table keeps only in-frame clones and is missing some. The data hold 1.5 million to 2.5 million clones, with roughly 95% observed a single time. Material: naive CD8+ T cells sorted from blood. Receptors originate from a man between 18 and 35 years old in good health. The CDR3 runs from the conserved cysteine through the conserved F or W. The D gene is left open where the match is weak. Some rows mark clone size as missing; the rest say once, few, many or name a class of expanded clone.

V gene	clone size	D gene	J gene	CDR3 protein	CDR3 DNA
TRBV6-5	.	TRBD1	TRBJ2-7	CASRRDSYSYEQYF	TGTGCCAGCAGAAGGGACAGTTACTCCTACGAGCAGTACTTC
TRBV18	.	TRBD2	TRBJ2-7	CASSREREGRYEQYF	TGTGCCAGCTCCCGGGAGCGGGAGGGCCGATACGAGCAGTACTTC
TRBV30	.	.	TRBJ2-5	CAWSVGSAFQETQYF	TGTGCCTGGAGTGTTGGTAGCGCGTTCCAAGAGACCCAGTACTTC
TRBV6-1	once	.	TRBJ1-1	CASRFHGMTEAFF	TGTGCCAGCAGATTCCACGGGATGACTGAAGCTTTCTTT
TRBV27	.	.	TRBJ2-2	CASSRASLRTGELFF	TGTGCCAGCAGCCGGGCCTCATTGCGCACCGGGGAGCTGTTTTTT
TRBV13	.	.	TRBJ1-2	CASSSGTESYYGYTF	TGTGCCAGCAGCTCCGGGACCGAATCATACTATGGCTACACCTTC
TRBV6-4	.	TRBD1	TRBJ2-7	CASSPTGWHEQYF	TGTGCCAGCAGCCCGACAGGGTGGCACGAGCAGTACTTC
TRBV19	.	.	TRBJ1-5	CASSLAIYSPQHF	TGTGCCAGTAGTCTTGCGATCTACTCCCCCCAGCATTTT
TRBV7-9	.	TRBD1	TRBJ1-2	CASSLGIGGRYGYTF	TGTGCCAGCAGCTTAGGGATAGGGGGCCGCTATGGCTACACCTTC
TRBV5-8	.	.	TRBJ2-7	CASSLSSYEQYF	TGTGCCAGCAGCTTGAGCTCCTACGAGCAGTACTTC
TRBV6-5	.	.	TRBJ1-2	CASREGSLPNYGYTF	TGTGCCAGCAGGGAGGGATCCCTACCTAACTATGGCTACACCTTC
TRBV7-9	.	.	TRBJ2-7	CASSRGYNEQYF	TGTGCCAGCAGCAGGGGGTACAACGAGCAGTACTTC
TRBV5-4	once	.	TRBJ2-1	CASSLSRLTTSLPYNEQFF	TGTGCCAGCAGCTTGTCACGGCTAACTACCTCCCTACCCTACAATGAGCAGTTCTTC
TRBV5-8	.	TRBD1	TRBJ2-7	CASSVPGQGYEQYF	TGTGCCAGCAGCGTACCGGGACAGGGATACGAGCAGTACTTC
TRBV13	.	TRBD2	TRBJ2-5	CASSPGSGLGQETQYF	TGTGCCAGCAGCCCAGGTAGCGGGTTAGGCCAAGAGACCCAGTACTTC
TRBV27	.	.	TRBJ2-7	CASSIRRGYEQYF	TGTGCCAGCAGTATCCGGCGGGGCTACGAGCAGTACTTC
TRBV30	.	TRBD1	TRBJ2-3	CAWSPPGQGTDTQYF	TGTGCCTGGAGTCCTCCGGGACAGGGAACAGATACGCAGTATTTT
TRBV27	.	.	TRBJ2-6	CASSLRRISGEDISGANVLTF	TGTGCCAGCAGCCTTAGGCGGATCTCAGGGGAGGACATCTCTGGGGCCAACGTCCTGACTTTC
TRBV7-9	.	TRBD1	TRBJ1-5	CASSFGQGHWPQHF	TGTGCCAGCAGCTTTGGACAGGGACATTGGCCCCAGCATTTT
TRBV28	.	TRBD2	TRBJ2-5	CASSVAGEQETQYF	TGTGCCAGCAGTGTAGCGGGGGAGCAAGAGACCCAGTACTTC
TRBV7-9	.	TRBD1	TRBJ1-5	CASSLDTGVGQPQHF	TGTGCCAGCAGCTTAGATACAGGGGTTGGTCAGCCCCAGCATTTT
TRBV7-6	once	.	TRBJ2-1	CASSLATSYNEQFF	TGTGCCAGCAGCCTAGCCACTAGCTACAATGAGCAGTTCTTC
TRBV6-5	.	TRBD1	TRBJ2-7	CASSYSDRGNYEQYF	TGTGCCAGCAGTTACTCCGACAGGGGGAATTACGAGCAGTACTTC
TRBV27	few	.	TRBJ1-5	CASSSPDFSTNQPQHF	TGTGCCAGCAGTTCCCCAGACTTTTCCACCAATCAGCCCCAGCATTTT
TRBV7-9	.	.	TRBJ2-3	CASSLVGSLDTDTQYF	TGTGCCAGCAGCTTAGTGGGTTCTTTGGATACAGATACGCAGTATTTT
TRBV2	.	TRBD1	TRBJ2-2	CASQTGGGGELFF	TGTGCCAGCCAAACAGGGGGCGGCGGGGAGCTGTTTTTT
TRBV13	.	.	TRBJ2-7	CASSPGLITFYEQYF	TGTGCCAGCAGCCCGGGACTCATTACTTTCTACGAGCAGTACTTC
TRBV5-1	.	.	TRBJ1-1	CASSLEPALNTEAFF	TGCGCCAGCAGCTTGGAGCCGGCCTTGAACACTGAAGCTTTCTTT
TRBV13	.	.	TRBJ2-5	CASSPLGADQETQYF	TGTGCCAGCAGCCCCCTGGGGGCGGACCAAGAGACCCAGTACTTC
TRBV4-1	.	TRBD1	TRBJ2-7	CASSPRRDSSYEQYF	TGCGCCAGCAGCCCGCGCCGGGACAGCTCCTACGAGCAGTACTTC
TRBV7-9	.	TRBD1	TRBJ2-7	CALLGTGPTEQYF	TGTGCCCTCCTTGGGACAGGTCCCACGGAGCAGTACTTC
TRBV7-9	.	TRBD2	TRBJ2-5	CASSFSTSGEETQYF	TGTGCCAGCAGCTTCTCGACTAGCGGGGAAGAGACCCAGTACTTC
TRBV6-5	.	TRBD1	TRBJ2-1	CATWDRVSYNEQFF	TGTGCCACCTGGGACAGGGTCTCCTACAATGAGCAGTTCTTC
TRBV27	.	.	TRBJ2-5	CASSLNLFKSETQYF	TGTGCCAGCAGTTTAAACCTCTTCAAATCGGAGACCCAGTACTTC
TRBV5-6	.	.	TRBJ2-1	CASSLGTGVSYNEQFF	TGTGCCAGCAGCTTGGGGACGGGGGTCTCCTACAATGAGCAGTTCTTC
TRBV7-2	.	.	TRBJ1-2	CASSLGFSGRHGYTF	TGTGCCAGCAGCTTAGGATTTAGTGGGAGGCATGGCTACACCTTC
TRBV27	.	.	TRBJ2-7	CASSSSTSGTSYEQYF	.
TRBV25-1	.	TRBD1	TRBJ1-2	CASSADRGPGYTF	TGTGCCAGCAGTGCCGACAGGGGGCCTGGCTACACCTTC
TRBV6-5	.	TRBD1	TRBJ2-7	CASWTGDYEQYF	TGTGCCAGTTGGACAGGGGACTACGAGCAGTACTTC
TRBV11-2	.	.	TRBJ2-1	CASSLQGFLYNEQFF	TGTGCCAGCAGCTTACAGGGTTTCCTTTACAATGAGCAGTTCTTC
TRBV7-2	.	TRBD1	TRBJ2-1	CASSSVGQVYNYNEQFF	TGTGCCAGCAGCTCAGTGGGACAGGTCTATAACTACAATGAGCAGTTCTTC
TRBV5-1	.	TRBD1	TRBJ2-7	CASSVLGQGRGEQYF	TGCGCCAGCAGCGTGCTGGGACAGGGTCGTGGCGAGCAGTACTTC
TRBV9	.	.	TRBJ2-1	CASSGSLGLASDNEQFF	TGTGCCAGCAGCGGGTCGTTGGGGTTAGCGTCCGACAATGAGCAGTTCTTC
TRBV30	.	.	TRBJ1-1	CAWSVGGKAFF	TGTGCCTGGAGTGTGGGAGGGAAAGCTTTCTTT
TRBV19	.	TRBD2	TRBJ2-5	CATGTIAEETQYF	TGTGCCACCGGGACTATAGCAGAGGAGACCCAGTACTTC